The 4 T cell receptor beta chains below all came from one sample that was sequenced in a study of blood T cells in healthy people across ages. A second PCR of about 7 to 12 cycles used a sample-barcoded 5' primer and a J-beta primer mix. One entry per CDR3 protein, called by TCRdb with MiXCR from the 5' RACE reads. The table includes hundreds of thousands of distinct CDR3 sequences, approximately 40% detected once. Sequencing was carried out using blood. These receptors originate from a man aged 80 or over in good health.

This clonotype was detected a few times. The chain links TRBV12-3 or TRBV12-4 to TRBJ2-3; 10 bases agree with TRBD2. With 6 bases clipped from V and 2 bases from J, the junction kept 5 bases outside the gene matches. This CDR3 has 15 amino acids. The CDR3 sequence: CASSQLAGVTDTQYF. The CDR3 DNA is TGTGCCAGCAGCCAGCTAGCGGGGGTCACAGATACGCAGTATTTT.

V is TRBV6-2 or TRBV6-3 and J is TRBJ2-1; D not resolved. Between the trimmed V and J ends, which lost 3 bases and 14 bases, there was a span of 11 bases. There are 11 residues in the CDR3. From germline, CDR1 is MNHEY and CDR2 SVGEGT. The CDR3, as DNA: TGTGCCAGCAGTTATTCGGACCCAAAGTTCTTC. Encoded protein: CASSYSDPKFF.

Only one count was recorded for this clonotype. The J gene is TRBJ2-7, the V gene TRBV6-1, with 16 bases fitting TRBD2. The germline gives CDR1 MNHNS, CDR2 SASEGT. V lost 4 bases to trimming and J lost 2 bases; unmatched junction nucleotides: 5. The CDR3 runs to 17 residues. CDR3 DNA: TGTGCCAGCAGTGCGCCCGGGACTAGCGGGAGGGCCTACGAGCAGTACTTC. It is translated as CASSAPGTSGRAYEQYF.

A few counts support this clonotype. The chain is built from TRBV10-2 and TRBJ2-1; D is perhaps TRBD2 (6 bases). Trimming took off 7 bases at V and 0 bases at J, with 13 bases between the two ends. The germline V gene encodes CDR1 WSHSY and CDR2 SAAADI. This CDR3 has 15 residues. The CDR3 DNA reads TGCGCCAGCAAACTAGCCCTTCCCTCCTACAATGAGCAGTTCTTC. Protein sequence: CASKLALPSYNEQFF.